The clone carrying this TCR beta chain was found a few times. Its matching antigen is unknown. The data are from a study of CD8 T cells in ankylosing spondylitis. The study, taken as a whole, reports: Disease-associated clones were CD8+ and fairly uncommon in peripheral blood. The clones that were linked to disease were reported to be significantly enriched in matched synovial fluid samples from ankylosing spondylitis patients. A motif of eight highly homologous TCR beta variants was seen as apparently characteristic of ankylosing spondylitis blood.

V lost 4 bases, J lost 4 bases, and 7 bases lay in between. CDR1 SEHNR and CDR2 FQNEAQ come from the germline V gene (reference sequence). This CDR3 region has 12 residues. TCRdb analysed the 5' RACE reads with MiXCR anew, one entry per CDR3 protein. The table has a few hundred thousand distinct CDR3 sequences, roughly 8% seen once; the top ten hold roughly 14%. Sequenced input: blood, either unsorted or a sorted T cell fraction (not recorded which). This TCR was recovered from a male donor with ankylosing spondylitis. J is TRBJ2-5 and V is TRBV7-9, with D perhaps matching TRBD1 or TRBD2 (5 bases each). For the CDR3, the DNA is TGTGCCAGCAGCTGGGACGCAGAGACCCAGTACTTC. Its translation: CASSWDAETQYF.